These T cell receptor beta chains were read from a single sample in a study of blood T cell repertoires in COVID-19. TCRdb's copy holds only in-frame clones and misses some; the assay was immunoSEQ multiplex PCR. The sample holds approximately 250,000 clones; around four fifths are singletons and the top ten take more than 6%. Sequenced sample: peripheral blood. The receptors were gathered from a woman between 55 and 75 years old with active or convalescent COVID-19. Both conserved end residues are trimmed from each CDR3.

v_call: TRBV5-5
cdr3_length: 13
cdr3_aa: ASSLGLAGDYTQY

v_call: TRBV7-8
cdr3_length: 12
cdr3_aa: ASSSLVGEGTQY

v_call: TRBV2
cdr3_length: 12
cdr3_aa: ASNRDRGPYEQY

v_call: TRBV7-8
cdr3_length: 12
cdr3_aa: ASRLAGDNNEQF

v_call: TRBV5-1
cdr3_length: 13
cdr3_aa: ASSLNDPGLNEQF

v_call: TRBV13
cdr3_length: 15
cdr3_aa: ASSSQTSILSTDTQY

v_call: TRBV28
cdr3_length: 15
cdr3_aa: ASSLPFWQGAIRELF

v_call: TRBV19
cdr3_length: 17
cdr3_aa: ASSPRLAGLLGGQETQY

v_call: TRBV28
cdr3_length: 15
cdr3_aa: ASSLTSGQGSDQPQH

v_call: TRBV27
cdr3_length: 12
cdr3_aa: ASSFSGSADTQY

v_call: TRBV11-2
cdr3_length: 12
cdr3_aa: ASSLDPGLPEQY

v_call: TRBV12-2
cdr3_length: 14
cdr3_aa: ASRLWGGQTNQPQH

v_call: TRBV7-9
cdr3_length: 16
cdr3_aa: ASSFRSHNGGGTDTQY

v_call: TRBV28
cdr3_length: 14
cdr3_aa: ASSLRGSSGNEKLF

v_call: TRBV29-1
cdr3_length: 11
cdr3_aa: SVQQGASYGYT

v_call: TRBV4-1
cdr3_length: 12
cdr3_aa: ASSQATTPQTQY

v_call: TRBV6-5
cdr3_length: 11
cdr3_aa: ASSTGGQETQY

v_call: TRBV4-1
cdr3_length: 13
cdr3_aa: ASSPRLAGGDTQY

v_call: TRBV30
cdr3_length: 11
cdr3_aa: AWSQGFTGELF

v_call: TRBV4-1
cdr3_length: 13
cdr3_aa: ASSLRDWPINEQF

v_call: TRBV5-1
cdr3_length: 14
cdr3_aa: ASSLGWGQGQETQY

v_call: TRBV5-4
cdr3_length: 13
cdr3_aa: ASSWTGATNEKLF

v_call: TRBV5-1
cdr3_length: 14
cdr3_aa: ASSTSGDNPNEKLF

v_call: TRBV28
cdr3_length: 11
cdr3_aa: ASSEAGGEKLF

v_call: TRBV7-2
cdr3_length: 11
cdr3_aa: ASSWYSGNEQF

v_call: TRBV5-1
cdr3_length: 14
cdr3_aa: ASSPQGAGPSYEQY

v_call: TRBV5-1
cdr3_length: 12
cdr3_aa: ASSLVTDAYEQY

v_call: TRBV5-1
cdr3_length: 10
cdr3_aa: ASSQTTREAF

v_call: TRBV2
cdr3_length: 12
cdr3_aa: ASSYYPGTGELF

v_call: TRBV3-1/TRBV3-2
cdr3_length: 14
cdr3_aa: ASSLPLRTGVVTQY

v_call: TRBV23-1
cdr3_length: 13
cdr3_aa: ASCPFPSGNTEAF

v_call: TRBV3-1/TRBV3-2
cdr3_length: 13
cdr3_aa: ASSQWLADTDTQY

v_call: TRBV29-1
cdr3_length: 13
cdr3_aa: SVGPIDKINTEAF

v_call: TRBV2
cdr3_length: 13
cdr3_aa: ASTGGPFSGNTIY

v_call: TRBV7-2
cdr3_length: 13
cdr3_aa: ASSSQAGEADTQY

v_call: TRBV6-6
cdr3_length: 12
cdr3_aa: ASKSTGVRTEAF

v_call: TRBV19
cdr3_length: 16
cdr3_aa: ASSISGQAFSGANVLT

v_call: TRBV4-2
cdr3_length: 18
cdr3_aa: ASRRDQGATFDSYNSPLH

v_call: TRBV30
cdr3_length: 12
cdr3_aa: AWSRGMDPNEQY

v_call: TRBV3-1/TRBV3-2
cdr3_length: 16
cdr3_aa: ASSGTSGRPTNLDTQY

v_call: TRBV19
cdr3_length: 14
cdr3_aa: ASSPQMGAWGTEAF

v_call: TRBV4-1
cdr3_length: 14
cdr3_aa: ASSQVGRQPRDTQF

v_call: TRBV4-2
cdr3_length: 15
cdr3_aa: ASSQEMGAGGANVLT

v_call: TRBV28
cdr3_length: 12
cdr3_aa: ASSWGVEEQPQH

v_call: TRBV5-1
cdr3_length: 12
cdr3_aa: ASSPGQGTDTQY

v_call: TRBV7-2
cdr3_length: 13
cdr3_aa: ASSLDSSGLGELF

v_call: TRBV5-4
cdr3_length: 13
cdr3_aa: ASRSASSGANVLT

v_call: TRBV7-9
cdr3_length: 14
cdr3_aa: ASSLGLGGWGNEQF

v_call: TRBV7-9
cdr3_length: 13
cdr3_aa: ASSPTMGPYNEQF

v_call: TRBV5-1
cdr3_length: 12
cdr3_aa: ASRPGARNTEAF

v_call: TRBV29-1
cdr3_length: 11
cdr3_aa: SAGQDPNSPLH

v_call: TRBV15
cdr3_length: 12
cdr3_aa: ATSYDRAGNTIY

v_call: TRBV9
cdr3_length: 13
cdr3_aa: ASSVGPSGSYEQY

v_call: TRBV5-1
cdr3_length: 14
cdr3_aa: ASSPTYRDNTDTQY

v_call: TRBV25-1
cdr3_length: 12
cdr3_aa: ASSDVTGDQPQH

v_call: TRBV7-2
cdr3_length: 13
cdr3_aa: ASSLGGRNQETQY

v_call: TRBV11-3
cdr3_length: 17
cdr3_aa: ASSHPNNQGFWSTGELF

v_call: TRBV28
cdr3_length: 11
cdr3_aa: ASTRSSPYEQY

v_call: TRBV5-1
cdr3_length: 16
cdr3_aa: ASSYGTSGGLSYNEQF